This T cell receptor (beta chain) appears in the sequencing data of a study of cytomegalovirus exposure and HLA in healthy donors. Overall study: Of all 400 or so donors who were genotyped, under 90% belonged to the Caucasian-associated ancestry cluster. Study conclusions and caveats: The study recorded 164 TCR beta chains that were cytomegalovirus-associated. Upon later analysis, HLA-associated TCR beta chains proved more clonally expanded than other, equally common chains.

13 Jbeta primers and 60 Vbeta primers were used for the PCR. The table came from immunoSEQ multiplex PCR; TCRdb's copy has only in-frame clones and leaves some out. Of about 200,000 clones detected, around 83% appear once; the ten largest clones hold roughly 1.3%. This clone was counted only a few times. Its cognate antigen is unknown. This CDR3 spans 14 amino acids. Trimming left V 4 bases short and J 2 bases short, with 9 bases between. The V gene's germline CDR1 is KGHSH and CDR2 LQKENI. The sequence came from a girl aged 5-17 years in good health and CMV-seronegative. The chain recombines TRBV18 with TRBJ1-5, with D unresolved. Material: PBMCs. CDR3 DNA sequence: TGTGCCAGCTCACAAACAAAACGCAATCAGCCCCAGCATTTT. Protein sequence: CASSQTKRNQPQHF.